Here is one T cell receptor (beta chain) with its context. The clone's antigen remains unknown. Base qualities are not provided; no much larger clone lies one nucleotide away. This entry belongs to a study of OX40 agonist ivuxolimab in advanced cancers. Background on the whole study: The costimulatory receptor OX40 (CD134) was targeted by ivuxolimab, a fully human IgG2 agonistic monoclonal antibody. Peripheral TCRbeta sequencing aimed to test whether ivuxolimab altered TCR sequence diversity and caused clonal T-cell expansion. Patients were allowed to have had prior anti-PD-1, anti-PD-L1 or anti-CTLA-4 therapy, and roughly 40% of the dose-escalation patients had previously received checkpoint inhibitors. The paper reports the monotherapy dose-escalation portion (N of about 54 patients) of the phase I ivuxolimab trial. Of the approximately 50 dose-escalation patients, hepatocellular carcinoma was present in some 19, melanoma in approximately 15, renal cell carcinoma in 9 and head and neck cancer in 9. Intravenous ivuxolimab was administered to patients every 2 weeks at six dose levels: 0.01, 0.1, 0.3, 1.5, 3 and 10 mg/kg. Three dose-escalation patients achieved partial responses, one with hepatocellular carcinoma and two with cutaneous melanoma. A male proportion of roughly 80% and a mean age of around 60 years, ranging from about 20 to 79, were recorded for the dose-escalation cohort. On the study overall, not on this receptor specifically: In the 0.1-3.0 mg/kg groups, partial responders were among the patients with the lowest normalized peripheral clonal expansion, particularly in CD8+ T cells. Clonal expansion of both CD4+ and CD8+ blood T cells was observed from baseline to week 6 at doses 0.1 to 3.0 mg/kg. Low levels of normalized T-cell clonal expansion were also shown by some nonresponding patients. The antigen specificity of the peripheral T cells that underwent clonal expansion was not determined. On average, CD8+ T cells showed more expanded clones than CD4+ T cells after ivuxolimab.

The trial excluded patients who had a history of autoimmune disease or were on systemic immunosuppression. Peripheral blood for TCR sequencing was drawn from every dose cohort at baseline, at cycle 4 day 1 and at cycle 7 day 1. Samples were obtained from an open-label, multicenter, first-in-human phase I dose-escalation trial of ivuxolimab. The trial enrolled adults with locally advanced or metastatic head and neck squamous cell, hepatocellular, melanoma or renal cell carcinoma. Before TCR sequencing, CD4+ T cells and CD8+ T cells were sorted from peripheral blood as separate populations. For sequencing of the TCRbeta CDR3 region, genomic DNA was extracted from the sorted cells. TCRbeta CDR3 regions were sequenced using the immunoSEQ Assay. What TCRdb holds here is the immuneACCESS table cut down to in-frame rearrangements. Part of the clones is not present; checked against another copy, under half of the missing clones reflect an unresolved V gene, and the others are unexplained. The sample contains more than 70,000 clones, roughly 93% of them found a single time. Approximately 2.9% of the sample belongs to the ten largest clones.

From the cysteine up to the phenylalanine, the CDR3 has a length of 17 residues. The kept DNA is CDR3 alone, 51 bases in frame from the first base. The V and J ends are trimmed by 3 bases and 8 bases, leaving 26 bases between them. Sequences SGDLS (CDR1) and YYNGEE (CDR2) are obtained from the germline V gene. This receptor was taken from an adult with an advanced solid tumor such as melanoma, head and neck, liver or kidney cancer. The sample consisted of CD4+ or CD8+ T cells sorted from blood, taken in a trial of the OX40 agonist ivuxolimab. This sequence uses TRBV9 and TRBJ1-2, with TRBD1 tentatively as D gene (6 bases match). The nucleotides read TGTGCCAGCAGCGGGATGACGCGGGACACCACCCCTGAGGGCTACACCTTC. This encodes CASSGMTRDTTPEGYTF.